This T cell receptor beta chain is from a study of identical twins. The study, taken as a whole, reports: Cross-sectional statistical analysis was relied on for the conclusions, without the same donors being followed.

With respect to this clonotype: Antigen specificity is unknown.

TCRdb fed the 5' RACE reads into MiXCR, producing one record per CDR3 protein. The table has around 550,000 distinct CDR3 sequences, around 15% seen once. The CDR3 contains 16 residues. Trimming removed 5 bases at V and 6 bases at J, with 20 bases between. The sample also formed part of further work on yellow fever vaccine responses in identical twins.

This chain connects TRBV12-3 or TRBV12-4 to TRBJ2-1, with a tentative D call TRBD2 (5 bases). Sequencing was carried out using CD4+ T cells sorted from blood. This sequence originates from a woman aged 18 to 35 in good health. The CDR3 region has the DNA TGTGCCAGCAGTCCCCCCCTTGGGCTAGCTATCAATGAGCAGTTCTTC. This translates into CASSPPLGLAINEQFF.